This T cell receptor beta chain stems from a study of blood T cell repertoires in COVID-19. Overall study context: Samples came from the United States, Italy and Spain, spanning acute and convalescent COVID-19.

CDR1 and CDR2 from the germline V gene are SGHRS and YFSETQ. The V gene lost 1 base and the J gene lost 9 bases, with 10 bases spanning the gap. The CDR3 consists of 12 residues. The data were produced by immunoSEQ multiplex PCR, yet TCRdb's version contains in-frame clones alone and is incomplete. The table shows more than 250,000 clones, with approximately 82% occurring only once. This chain links TRBV5-1 with TRBJ1-1; D not certain. The receptor's source is a man between 35 and 55 years old who had been exposed to COVID-19. Source material: PBMCs or T cells enriched from blood (not recorded which). CDR3 loop: CASSLPPGKAFF. CDR3 coding DNA: TGCGCCAGCAGCTTGCCGCCAGGAAAAGCTTTCTTT.